This T cell receptor beta chain was profiled in a study of cytomegalovirus exposure and HLA in healthy donors (dated by TCRdb to about 2017). General notes on the study: According to an earlier analysis of 450 to 650 of the donors, about 180 million T cells yielded roughly 100 million unique TCR beta sequences and 276 Gb of sequence data. Both class I and class II loci were covered by HLA typing, at four-digit resolution. A later genetic analysis used genome-wide SNP genotypes for about 65% of the 666 donors, treating that subset as a discovery cohort. Of the roughly 400 genotyped donors, approximately 83% fell in the genetic ancestry cluster associated with self-reported Caucasian donors. An early release covering approximately 600 HLA-typed donors comprised about 300 gigabases of sequencing data and around 86 million unique TCR sequences. The study aimed to test whether cataloging public T cell receptors could reveal signatures of past pathogen exposure. Because of strong linkage in the cohort, roughly five DR-DQ haplotypes were treated as single units for association and clustering. A separate validation cohort of roughly 120 different subjects was used in addition to the roughly 720-subject first cohort. The later analysis used no new phenotypic data to find candidate immune exposures, relying instead on TCR beta sequences and their occurrence across donors. An earlier analysis of several hundred of the donors applied high-throughput TCR beta sequencing to assess whether each TCR beta V gene segment acted as functional or pseudogenic. The T cell repertoires of roughly 660 subjects were profiled by immunosequencing and related to cytomegalovirus serostatus. Every discovery cohort repertoire had been produced on one sequencing platform. Donor age, sex, ethnicity and CMV serostatus were compiled together with the repertoire data. To study patterns of TCR occurrence, a later analysis re-analyzed previously published TCR beta repertoires from 666 donors and added high-resolution HLA genotyping. The number of typed donors differed by locus: about 620-640 for A, B, C, DRB1 and DQB1; 522 for DQA1; around 580 for DPA1; and approximately 450 for DPB1. Among some 400 genotyped donors of the cohort, an average of about 240,000 unique TCR beta nucleotide sequences were sequenced per donor, roughly a sixth of them non-productive. The study combined high-throughput TCR immunosequencing, statistical association of individual TCRs with disease status, and machine learning to predict cytomegalovirus infection status.

From a lookup of the germline V gene, CDR1 and CDR2 are LGHNA and YSLEER. Including the terminal cysteine and phenylalanine, the CDR3 comprises 16 residues. CDR3 DNA is the only sequence kept; it has 48 bases, read in frame from the first base. Relative to germline, V is missing 4 bases and J is missing 8 bases, with 15 bases of the junction outside any gene match. The cohort consisted of 666 healthy bone marrow donors. Cohort members were all nominally healthy when sampled, although unrecorded immune exposures were likely present. The donor was CMV seropositive and was included in the group of 289 seropositive cohort members. Each donor provided a peripheral blood sample, and peripheral blood mononuclear cells were used for TCR beta sequencing. The Qiagen DNeasy Blood Extraction Kit was used to extract genomic DNA from the blood cell samples. Details on this clone: Its antigen is still unknown. One base away there is no much larger clone; base qualities are not given.

Receptor amplification or capture employed the immunoSEQ multiplex PCR assay. For the multiplex PCR, a mixture combining 60 forward primers for TCR Vbeta segments and 13 reverse primers for TCR Jbeta segments was used. The CDR3 region of rearranged TCR beta genes was amplified from genomic DNA by a multiplex PCR assay. Amplified TCR beta libraries were sequenced as 87-base-pair reads on the Illumina HiSeq System. For the original study's pipeline: Across the 666 repertoires, a later analysis counted 80 million or so unique TCR beta chains, 8.5 million to 12 million of which were shared by at least two donors. A nearest-neighbor algorithm error-corrected the raw reads and collapsed the reads into unique sequences, merging closely related sequences to remove PCR and sequencing errors. CDR3 sequences were aligned to IMGT reference sequences to assign V, D and J gene segments. For a sequence to be retained, at least a six-nucleotide match to both a V gene segment and a J gene segment was required. A rearrangement counted as productive if the CDR3 had no stop codons and remained in frame with V and J, and every other rearrangement counted as non-productive. CDR3 was defined according to IMGT convention as the region running from the second conserved V-encoded cysteine to the conserved J-encoded phenylalanine. Sequences without an unambiguous match to a single V gene segment were excluded from the earlier analysis of approximately 600 of the donors. In an earlier analysis of 450 to 700 of the donors, V segments were called functional above 56.7% productive rearrangements and were called segregating when the between-donor standard deviation exceeded 5%. A statistical classification framework was built for diagnosing cytomegalovirus status from the catalog of TCR beta chain sequences. V and J gene assignment, in a later analysis, came from comparing TCR nucleotide sequences with IMGT/GENE-DB human TR gene sequences. The TCRdist pipeline was used in a later analysis to assign CDR3 sequences and most-parsimonious VDJ recombination scenarios. In a later analysis, every TCR beta chain was defined by the combination of its CDR3 amino acid sequence and its V-gene family, and reads without a unique V-gene family were dropped. As a way to deal with suspected cross-contamination and a sequencing artifact, a later analysis dropped hundreds of nucleotide sequences that were highly shared and had low generation probability. In a later analysis, a clonal expansion index for each public chain was calculated from normalized within-repertoire ranks of inferred template counts. Generation probabilities in a later analysis came from a VDJ recombination model fitted to out-of-frame rearrangements, and those results were checked against IGoR. In a later analysis, hypergeometric tests were used to score TCR-TCR, TCR-HLA and TCR-CMV co-occurrence, with a repertoire-size bias correction applied to TCR pairs. To estimate false discovery rates, a later analysis permuted the HLA or CMV assignments 20 times. In a later analysis, co-occurring TCRs were grouped using DBSCAN, and TCRdist sequence similarity was added for clustering within HLA-allele-positive subsets. Repertoires with fewer than 30,000 or more than 120,000 public chains were left out of co-occurrence clustering, as were four to six repertoires with anomalous nucleotide sharing. TCRdb mirrors the immuneACCESS table, restricted to in-frame sequences. Some clones are absent from its copies; in checked studies, under half trace to an unresolved V gene, and the reason for the others is unknown. That table is the source of V, J and clone size, and D and trimming were worked out from the DNA. The sample table holds 150,000 or so clones, of which around four fifths were seen once. The ten largest make up 1% of the sample.

Findings and caveats that apply to the study as a whole: A later analysis found that most CMV-associated TCR beta chains appeared HLA-restricted, with HLA associations seemingly driven largely by CMV exposure. When HLA alleles, especially DR and DQ, strongly co-occurred, TCR associations were difficult to assign to individual alleles. A further reported finding was that TCR beta sequences accurately predicted the HLA-A and HLA-B alleles for most subjects in the first cohort. Some IMGT-functional V segments, including TRBV6-2 and TRBV6-3, could not be distinguished by the 87-base-pair reads and were therefore excluded. A cluster of highly shared sequence variants was judged likely to be a technical artifact of the sequencing pipeline. This cohort had only TCR beta chains sequenced, and the lack of alpha or paired-chain data limited which features could be detected. In the study, 150 to 200 TCR beta chains were listed as associated with cytomegalovirus. Most TCR sequences were seen in very few donors, while some public TCRs were found in many individuals. Sequencing depth was assumed to be roughly uniform across donors in the presence/absence analyses, though that assumption may not hold. HLA typing was unavailable for some donors at each locus, so association tests used only the typed subset. An association between a missense DCLRE1C variant and V-gene and J-gene trimming of TCR beta chains was found in a later genetic analysis and replicated in an independent cohort. Immune exposure information for the cohort was limited to CMV serostatus. The authors suggested that the approach could potentially be extended to other disease states and immunological phenotypes. According to a later analysis, parvovirus B19, influenza, CMV and Epstein-Barr virus appeared linked to several top co-occurrence clusters. Correlated functional status among segregating V segments might reflect linkage disequilibrium, but an unknown experimental factor could not be ruled out. Compared with equally common non-associated chains, HLA-associated TCR beta chains in a later analysis were more clonally expanded and had lower generation probabilities. A later genetic analysis reported fewer N-insertions in productive TCRs among donors in an Asian-associated ancestry cluster than the roughly 690-donor mean. Some 16 rarely observed V segments, including chromosome 9 orphons, were excluded from the earlier analysis of approximately 500 of the donors because counts were too low. The classifier was reported to diagnose cytomegalovirus status with high specificity and sensitivity in both the original and validation cohorts. In a later analysis, TCR association rates were found to vary across HLA loci, with the most associated TCRs seen for DRB1 alleles and the fewest for HLA-C alleles. Three of the identified cytomegalovirus-associated TCR beta chains were confirmed in vitro to be specific for cytomegalovirus antigens. At a false discovery rate of 0.05, a later analysis linked about 17,000 TCR beta sequences to specific HLA alleles. In an earlier analysis of approximately 590 of the donors, most TCR beta V segments were observed in productive rearrangements about 90% or about 30% of the time, broadly matching IMGT annotations.

This TCR derives from a woman aged 45-60 years in good health and CMV-seropositive. The rearranged segments are TRBV4-3 and TRBJ1-2; 8 nucleotides in the junction match TRBD1. Sequencing was performed on PBMCs. The CDR3 loop reads CASSLKDRAVVTGYTF. The DNA is as follows: TGCGCCAGCAGCCTCAAGGACAGGGCTGTTGTCACGGGCTACACCTTC.